This T cell receptor beta chain was documented in a study of blood T cell repertoires in COVID-19. In the study overall: In each case, the material was cDNA or gDNA derived from T cells, B-cell-depleted T cells, or PBMCs.

As processed by the authors: Cell counts per sample came from amplifying reference gene primers. Sequencing was performed with immunoSEQ multiplex PCR; in TCRdb, only in-frame clones are kept and a portion is missing. For V, J and clone size, that table is used; D and trimming come from the DNA. The table shows some 76,000 clones, with 82% occurring only once. This CDR3 comprises 17 residues. The V end was cut by 0 bases, the J end by 0 bases, with 10 bases between. Germline V lookup: CDR1 SGHDT, CDR2 YYEEEE. The sample was peripheral blood. The V and J genes are TRBV5-6 and TRBJ1-6, with TRBD1 as a possible D gene (6 bases). The sequence derives from a human donor in a cohort sampled during active COVID-19. The DNA of the CDR3 is TGTGCCAGCAGCTTGGCGATAGGGGGCTCCTATAATTCACCCCTCCACTTT. Its protein is CASSLAIGGSYNSPLHF.